One T cell receptor beta chain is described in this entry. There is no known antigen for this receptor. No much larger clonotype is one base removed from it; base qualities were not supplied. This sample is part of a study of cytomegalovirus exposure and HLA in healthy donors (TCRdb year 2017). In terms of the full investigation: An earlier analysis of a few hundred of the donors reported 276 Gb of sequence data and roughly 120 million unique TCR beta sequences obtained from about 180 million T cells. An early release covering over 500 HLA-typed donors comprised 250 to 350 gigabases of sequencing data and roughly 86 million unique TCR sequences. Among the roughly 400 genotyped donors, around 81% belonged to the genetic ancestry cluster associated with self-reported Caucasian donors. The study was designed to test whether signatures of past pathogen exposure could be identified by cataloging public T cell receptors. Using immunosequencing, the study profiled T cell repertoires from 666 subjects and related those repertoires to cytomegalovirus serostatus. In addition to the first cohort of 666 subjects, a separate validation cohort of 120 different subjects was used. The study combined high-throughput TCR immunosequencing, statistical association of individual TCRs with disease status, and machine learning to predict cytomegalovirus infection status. A later analysis re-examined previously published TCR beta repertoires from around 670 donors and added high-resolution HLA genotyping to investigate patterns of TCR occurrence. Rather than using new phenotypic data, the later analysis identified candidate immune exposures from TCR beta sequences and from how often those sequences occurred across donors. An earlier analysis of 587 of the donors applied high-throughput TCR beta sequencing to assess whether each TCR beta V gene segment acted as functional or pseudogenic. Donor age, sex, ethnicity and CMV serostatus were collected together with the repertoire data. A later genetic analysis used genome-wide SNP genotypes for about 65% of the 666 donors, treating that subset as a discovery cohort. Every discovery cohort repertoire had been produced on one sequencing platform. Class I and class II HLA loci were covered by the typing at four-digit resolution. Typing coverage differed by locus: A, B, C, DRB1 and DQB1 were typed in about 620-630 donors, DQA1 in about 560, DPA1 in 600 to 610, and DPB1 in approximately 450. Because of strong linkage in the cohort, five DR-DQ haplotypes were treated as single units for association and clustering. Among about 370 genotyped donors of the cohort, an average of about 220,000 unique TCR beta nucleotide sequences was sequenced per donor, of which approximately 19% were non-productive.

On the study overall, not on this receptor specifically: In a later analysis, HLA-associated TCR beta chains were found to be more clonally expanded and to have lower generation probabilities than equally common non-associated chains. The study listed 150 to 200 TCR beta chains as associated with cytomegalovirus. Several of the top co-occurrence clusters appeared to be linked to parvovirus B19, influenza, CMV and Epstein-Barr virus, according to a later analysis. Assigning TCR associations to individual alleles was difficult when HLA alleles, especially DR and DQ, strongly co-occurred. Correlated functional status among segregating V segments might reflect linkage disequilibrium, but an unknown experimental factor could not be ruled out. The classifier was reported to diagnose cytomegalovirus status with high specificity and sensitivity in both the original and validation cohorts. The earlier analysis of nearly 600 of the donors excluded approximately 15 rarely observed V segments, including chromosome 9 orphons, because counts were too low. A later genetic analysis reported fewer N-insertions in productive TCRs among donors in an Asian-associated ancestry cluster than the roughly 620-donor mean. A later analysis found that most CMV-associated TCR beta chains appeared HLA-restricted, with HLA associations seemingly driven largely by CMV exposure. Because HLA typing was missing for some donors at each locus, association tests included only the typed subset. In a later analysis, the rate of TCR association differed among HLA loci, with DRB1 alleles having the most associated TCRs and HLA-C alleles having the fewest. Immune exposure information for the cohort was limited to CMV serostatus. A further reported finding was that TCR beta sequences accurately predicted the HLA-A and HLA-B alleles for most subjects in the first cohort. Most TCR sequences were seen in very few donors, while some public TCRs were found in many individuals. In vitro tests confirmed that three of the cytomegalovirus-associated TCR beta chains recognize cytomegalovirus antigens. Only TCR beta chains were sequenced in this cohort, and the absence of alpha or paired-chain data limited detectable features. An earlier analysis of 587 of the donors showed that most TCR beta V segments appeared in productive rearrangements either about 90% or about 30% of the time, which broadly matched IMGT annotations. In a later analysis, some 18,000 TCR beta sequences were associated with specific HLA alleles at a false discovery rate of 0.05. The presence/absence analyses assumed that sequencing depth was roughly uniform across donors, and that assumption may not be true. Some IMGT-functional V segments, including TRBV6-2 and TRBV6-3, could not be distinguished by the 87-base-pair reads and were therefore excluded. A group of highly shared sequence variants was considered likely to be a technical artifact of the sequencing pipeline. A later genetic analysis associated a missense DCLRE1C variant with V-gene and J-gene trimming of TCR beta chains, and an independent cohort replicated the association. The authors suggested that the approach could potentially be extended to other disease states and immunological phenotypes.

The cohort consisted of fewer than 700 healthy bone marrow donors. All cohort members were sampled while nominally healthy, although unrecorded immune exposures were likely present. The donor tested CMV seropositive and was one of the 289 seropositive cohort members. Each donor provided a peripheral blood sample, and peripheral blood mononuclear cells were used for TCR beta sequencing. Genomic DNA was extracted from the blood cell samples with the Qiagen DNeasy Blood Extraction Kit. CDR1 is given as MNHEY and CDR2 as SMNVEV, both from the germline V gene (reference sequence). The CDR3 contains 15 residues, cysteine and phenylalanine counted. Only the CDR3 DNA stays, 45 bases, in frame from base 1. The junction shows trimming of 3 bases on V and 1 base on J, plus 9 bases between the germline ends. Library preparation was by the immunoSEQ multiplex PCR assay. For the multiplex PCR, a mixture combining 60 forward primers for TCR Vbeta segments and 13 reverse primers for TCR Jbeta segments was used. The CDR3 region of rearranged TCR beta genes was amplified from genomic DNA with a multiplex PCR assay. On the Illumina HiSeq System, the amplified TCR beta libraries were sequenced as 87-base-pair reads. The authors' analysis ran thus. In a later analysis, some 80 million unique TCR beta chains were counted across the roughly 700 repertoires, and roughly 11 million of these chains were shared by at least two donors. To remove PCR and sequencing errors, raw reads were error-corrected and collapsed into unique sequences using a nearest-neighbor algorithm that merged closely related sequences. V, D and J gene segments were assigned by aligning CDR3 sequences to IMGT reference sequences. Each retained sequence needed at least a six-nucleotide match to both a V gene segment and a J gene segment. A rearrangement was called productive if the CDR3 had no stop codons and remained in frame with V and J, and every other rearrangement was called non-productive. Following IMGT convention, CDR3 was defined as the stretch from the second conserved V-encoded cysteine up to the conserved J-encoded phenylalanine. In an earlier analysis of around 600 of the donors, sequences lacking an unambiguous match to a single V gene segment were excluded. An earlier analysis of approximately 590 of the donors called V segments functional above 56.7% productive rearrangements and segregating when the between-donor standard deviation exceeded 5%. A statistical classification framework was built to diagnose cytomegalovirus status from the catalog of TCR beta chain sequences. V and J gene assignment, in a later analysis, came from comparing TCR nucleotide sequences with IMGT/GENE-DB human TR gene sequences. Using the TCRdist pipeline, a later analysis assigned CDR3 sequences along with most-parsimonious VDJ recombination scenarios. In a later analysis, each TCR beta chain was defined by its CDR3 amino acid sequence together with its V-gene family, and reads lacking a unique V-gene family were excluded. As a way to deal with suspected cross-contamination and a sequencing artifact, a later analysis dropped 450 to 600 nucleotide sequences that were highly shared and had low generation probability. In a later analysis, a clonal expansion index was calculated for each public chain from normalized within-repertoire ranks of inferred template counts. Generation probabilities in a later analysis came from a VDJ recombination model fitted to out-of-frame rearrangements, and those results were checked against IGoR. In a later analysis, hypergeometric tests were used to score TCR-TCR, TCR-HLA and TCR-CMV co-occurrence, with a repertoire-size bias correction applied to TCR pairs. To estimate false discovery rates, a later analysis permuted the HLA or CMV assignments 20 times. In a later analysis, co-occurring TCRs were grouped using DBSCAN, and TCRdist sequence similarity was added for clustering within HLA-allele-positive subsets. Repertoires with fewer than 30,000 or more than 120,000 public chains, plus five repertoires with anomalous nucleotide sharing, were excluded from co-occurrence clustering. In TCRdb, the immuneACCESS table is reduced to in-frame sequences with V and J assigned. These tables do not hold every clone; where another copy was compared, an unresolved V gene accounts for under half, and the others remain unexplained. The V and J calls and the clone size are those of that table, but D and trimming were determined from the DNA. This sample has under 200,000 clones in its table, and approximately 81% of those were observed once. The top ten clonotypes cover approximately 1.2% of the sample.

The sequencing sample was made of PBMCs. The chain employs TRBV27 and TRBJ2-2; TRBD1 could be the D gene, as 6 bases match. This TCR was recovered from a man between 45 and 60 years old in good health and CMV-seropositive. The DNA reads TGTGCCAGCAGTTTGTCCAGGGGGAACACCGGGGAGCTGTTTTTT. This encodes CASSLSRGNTGELFF.